These 23 T cell receptor beta chains were sequenced from one sample in a study of T cells of healthy individuals. TCRdb itself ran the 5' RACE reads through MiXCR, one entry per CDR3 protein. Among 65,000 to 90,000 distinct CDR3 sequences listed, about 5% were seen once. These receptors all come from a female donor in good health.

The rearrangement uses TRBV5-4 and TRBJ2-7; D remains unclear. Germline V CDR1 and CDR2: SGHNT, YYREEE (reference sequence). The CDR3 contains 11 residues. The germline V and J ends were trimmed by 0 bases and 3 bases, with 1 base remaining between them. The CDR3 region has the DNA TGTGCCAGCAGCTTGGACTACGAGCAGTACTTC. Protein sequence: CASSLDYEQYF. Complete variable domain (other parts from reference TRBV5-4 and TRBJ2-7): ETGVTQSPTHLIKTRGQQVTLRCSSQSGHNTVSWYQQALGQGPQFIFQYYREEENGRGNFPPRFSGLQFPNYSSELNVNALELDDSALYLCASSLDYEQYFGPGTRLTVT.

This clonotype appeared a few times. The genes are TRBV7-9 and TRBJ2-3; D tentatively fits TRBD1 or TRBD2 (5 bases each). This CDR3 contains 18 residues. Trimming pared 6 bases from V and 6 bases from J, leaving 28 bases between. Germline V gene lookup returns CDR1 SEHNR and CDR2 FQNEAQ (reference sequence). The CDR3 here is CASRFHPPGRRITDTQYF. CDR3 in DNA: TGTGCCAGCAGGTTCCACCCACCGGGACGGAGAATCACGGATACGCAGTATTTT.

Ten or more counts support this clonotype. The J gene is TRBJ2-5, the V gene TRBV18; D is unclear. This CDR3 region has 15 residues. Trimming took 1 base from V and 5 from J, leaving 14 bases between them. CDR1 and CDR2 from the germline V gene are KGHSH and LQKENI. In nucleotides, the CDR3 is TGTGCCAGCTCACCACGAACCGGGCAAGGGGAGACCCAGTACTTC. It specifies CASSPRTGQGETQYF.

This clonotype was counted at least ten times. The rearrangement uses TRBV7-9 and TRBJ2-7; the match to TRBD2 covers 8 bases. The CDR3 covers 16 residues. V gave up 0 bases and J gave up 3 bases; unmatched junction bases: 7. The germline gives CDR1 SEHNR, CDR2 FQNEAQ (reference sequence). The CDR3 coding sequence is TGTGCCAGCAGCTTAGCGAGTACTAGCGGATTCTACGAGCAGTACTTC. Its protein is CASSLASTSGFYEQYF. Looking up the rest from reference TRBV7-9 and TRBJ2-7 gives the full variable domain: DTGVSQNPRHKITKRGQNVTFRCDPISEHNRLYWYRQTLGQGPEFLTYFQNEAQLEKSRLLSDRFSAERPKGSFSTLEIQRTEQGDSAMYLCASSLASTSGFYEQYFGPGTRLTVT.

This clonotype was observed many times. The rearrangement joins TRBV28 to TRBJ1-1; unclear D gene. V was cut by 11 bases and J by 0 bases, with 13 bases left in between. The germline gives CDR1 MDHEN, CDR2 SYDVKM. The CDR3 runs to 13 residues. As DNA, the CDR3 is TGTGCCGGCCGAATCGGAGTGAACACTGAAGCTTTCTTT. Residues: CAGRIGVNTEAFF.

This clonotype was seen at least ten times. CDR3 DNA: TGCAGTGCTAGACCTGACAGAGACCTCTACGAGCAGTACTTC. It encodes CSARPDRDLYEQYF. The rearrangement uses TRBV20-1 and TRBJ2-7; D is perhaps TRBD1 (5 bases). Germline CDR1 reads DFQATT; CDR2 reads SNEGSKA (reference sequence). Between the trimmed V and J ends, which lost 2 bases and 3 bases, there was a span of 14 bases. CDR3 length: 14 amino acids.

The rearrangement joins TRBV7-2 to TRBJ2-1, with TRBD2 matching 11 bases. Germline CDR1 reads SGHTA; CDR2 reads FQGNSA. The CDR3 is 18 amino acids. The V segment lost 2 bases and the J segment 3 bases; nucleotides outside the gene matches: 9. In DNA, the CDR3 is TGTGCCAGCAGCTTAATTTTAACTAGCGGGGGCGGCTACAATGAGCAGTTCTTC. Translated: CASSLILTSGGGYNEQFF.

This clonotype was counted only a few times. This sequence joins TRBV25-1 and TRBJ2-3; D is unresolved. CDR1 and CDR2 (germline): MGHDK, SYGVNS. The CDR3 runs to 14 residues. With 2 bases removed from V and 0 bases from J, the gap between germline ends came to 6 bases. The CDR3 DNA is TGTGCCAGCAGTGAACAAGAAAGCACAGATACGCAGTATTTT. Translating gives CASSEQESTDTQYF.

Only a few counts were recorded for this clonotype. The V gene is TRBV28, the J gene TRBJ2-7; either TRBD1 or TRBD2 may supply D (5 bases each). The CDR3 extends over 12 amino acids. Trimming pared 10 bases from V and 2 bases from J, leaving 12 bases between. Looked up from germline, CDR1 is MDHEN and CDR2 is SYDVKM. In DNA form, the CDR3 reads TGTGCCACTGCCGGGACGGCCTACGAGCAGTACTTC. Amino acids: CATAGTAYEQYF.

This clonotype was observed a handful of times. The V and J genes are TRBV29-1 and TRBJ1-1; D perhaps matches TRBD1 (5 bases). In germline, CDR1 is SQVTM, CDR2 ANQGSEA. V dropped 4 bases and J dropped 5 bases, with 11 bases sitting between them. This CDR3 region has 12 residues. The CDR3 reads CSVGQGSTEAFF. As DNA, the CDR3 is TGCAGCGTTGGGCAGGGTAGTACTGAAGCTTTCTTT.

This clonotype was counted at least ten times. The CDR3: CASSSTGTPGNTIYF. CDR3 nucleotide sequence: TGTGCCAGCAGCTCAACCGGGACGCCTGGAAACACCATATATTTT. The chain employs TRBV13 and TRBJ1-3; D might be TRBD1 (5 bases). Germline V lookup: CDR1 PRHDT, CDR2 FYEKMQ (reference sequence). The V gene lost 4 bases and the J gene lost 2 bases, with 12 bases spanning the gap. The CDR3 consists of 15 residues.

This clonotype was observed a few times. The V call is TRBV10-3, the J call TRBJ1-2; tentatively, D is TRBD1 (5 bases). Per germline, CDR1 ENHRY and CDR2 SYGVKD. The V and J ends lost 10 bases and 8 bases respectively, with 14 bases between them. CDR3 length: 11 residues. CDR3: CATAGSRGYTF. As DNA, the CDR3 is TGTGCCACCGCAGGGTCGCGGGGCTACACCTTC.

There are a few counts of this clonotype. This chain joins TRBV6-5 and TRBJ2-2; 15 positions match TRBD2. V dropped 6 bases and J dropped 3; count of bases not matched to a gene: 11. CDR1 is MNHEY, CDR2 SVGAGI, per germline. The CDR3 has 19 residues. CDR3: CASRLGRGLAGGYTGELFF. The CDR3 region has the DNA TGTGCCAGCAGGCTAGGTCGGGGACTAGCGGGAGGATACACCGGGGAGCTGTTTTTT.

This rearrangement joins TRBV6-5 to TRBJ1-2; D not certain. The CDR3 totals 13 residues. Trimming shortened V by 0 bases and J by 1 base, and 3 bases separated the two germline ends. The V gene's germline CDR1 is MNHEY and CDR2 SVGAGI. The CDR3 protein is CASSYSRNYGYTF. The CDR3 DNA sequence: TGTGCCAGCAGTTACTCGCGTAACTATGGCTACACCTTC.

This clonotype was observed at least ten times. This chain connects TRBV29-1 to TRBJ2-5; 8 positions match TRBD2. V was pared by 4 bases and J by 6 bases, with 13 bases of the junction left unmatched. CDR1 is SQVTM, CDR2 ANQGSEA, per germline. The CDR3 runs to 15 residues. The CDR3 region has the DNA TGCAGCGTTGGAGGAGCGGGAGAGGACCCAAAGACCCAGTACTTC. It codes for CSVGGAGEDPKTQYF. The full variable domain, with the rest looked up from reference TRBV29-1 and TRBJ2-5, is SAVISQKPSRDICQRGTSLTIQCQVDSQVTMMFWYRQQPGQSLTLIATANQGSEATYESGFVIDKFPISRPNLTFSTLTVSNMSPEDSSIYLCSVGGAGEDPKTQYFGPGTRLLVL.

This rearrangement joins TRBV25-1 to TRBJ1-3, with D unclear. Trimming pared 2 bases from V and 6 bases from J, leaving 11 bases between. There are 14 residues in the CDR3. Germline V CDR1 and CDR2: MGHDK, SYGVNS. In nucleotides, the CDR3 is TGTGCCAGCAGTGAACGTCGGACGGCAAACACCATATATTTT. As protein: CASSERRTANTIYF.

The rearrangement uses TRBV5-1 and TRBJ1-2; 8 bases are a match to TRBD1. CDR1 and CDR2 (germline): SGHRS, YFSETQ. The length of the CDR3 is 15 residues. V dropped 4 bases and J dropped 4; count of bases not matched to a gene: 9. The CDR3 DNA sequence: TGCGCCAGCAGCACCGGACAGGGCACCCTCTATGGCTACACCTTC. Translating it yields CASSTGQGTLYGYTF.

This clonotype was detected many times. This rearrangement joins TRBV20-1 to TRBJ2-7, with 7 bases aligning to TRBD2. J was trimmed by 6 bases and V by 0 bases; bases with no gene match: 2. CDR1 is DFQATT, CDR2 SNEGSKA, per germline (reference sequence). CDR3 length: 12 residues. The CDR3: CSARDREVEQYF. DNA for the CDR3: TGCAGTGCTAGAGATCGGGAGGTCGAGCAGTACTTC.

As to this clonotype: This may be a read error, as it is one base from a much larger clone. The V gene is TRBV27, the J gene TRBJ1-2; TRBD1 is a possible D gene (5 bases). Germline V gene lookup returns CDR1 MNHEY and CDR2 SMNVEV (reference sequence). Trimming left V 9 bases short and J 4 bases short, with 18 bases between. There are 14 residues in the CDR3. CDR3 in amino acids: CARTDHRNAYGYTF. The CDR3 DNA follows: TGTGCCAGAACCGATCACAGGAACGCCTATGGCTACACCTTC.

This clonotype showed up many times. CDR3 region: CASSLGSFGGRTDTQYF. The CDR3 DNA is TGTGCCAGCAGCTTGGGAAGTTTCGGCGGGAGAACAGATACGCAGTATTTT. J is TRBJ2-3 and V is TRBV5-4, with 7 bases fitting TRBD2. This CDR3 spans 17 amino acids. V was clipped by 0 bases and J by 3 bases; unmatched bases: 10. Germline CDR1 SGHNT, CDR2 YYREEE (reference sequence).

This clonotype was observed a handful of times. This chain joins TRBV27 and TRBJ2-6; D might be TRBD1 or TRBD2, each matching 6 bases. This CDR3 contains 16 residues. The V gene lost 3 bases and the J gene lost 3 bases, with 12 bases spanning the gap. The germline V gene encodes CDR1 MNHEY and CDR2 SMNVEV (reference sequence). The chain's CDR3 is CASSLWGAYGANVLTF. CDR3 DNA sequence: TGTGCCAGCAGTTTGTGGGGGGCGTATGGGGCCAACGTCCTGACTTTC.

This clonotype was detected ten times or more. The chain links TRBV27 to TRBJ2-7; no clear D gene. Germline V gene data show CDR1 as MNHEY and CDR2 as SMNVEV (reference sequence). The CDR3 has 13 amino acids. V was clipped by 6 bases and J by 4 bases, with 13 bases between them. CDR3 amino acids: CASRFTQGYEQYF. CDR3 DNA sequence: TGTGCCAGCAGATTTACCCAAGGGTACGAGCAGTACTTC.

This clonotype was counted only a few times. The J gene is TRBJ1-1, the V gene TRBV12-3 or TRBV12-4; 7 positions agree with TRBD1. CDR3 size: 14 residues. Losses at the gene ends were 3 bases for V and 3 bases for J; bases not matched to a gene: 4. The CDR3 loop is CASSFDRADTEAFF. CDR3 in DNA: TGTGCCAGCAGTTTTGACAGGGCGGACACTGAAGCTTTCTTT.